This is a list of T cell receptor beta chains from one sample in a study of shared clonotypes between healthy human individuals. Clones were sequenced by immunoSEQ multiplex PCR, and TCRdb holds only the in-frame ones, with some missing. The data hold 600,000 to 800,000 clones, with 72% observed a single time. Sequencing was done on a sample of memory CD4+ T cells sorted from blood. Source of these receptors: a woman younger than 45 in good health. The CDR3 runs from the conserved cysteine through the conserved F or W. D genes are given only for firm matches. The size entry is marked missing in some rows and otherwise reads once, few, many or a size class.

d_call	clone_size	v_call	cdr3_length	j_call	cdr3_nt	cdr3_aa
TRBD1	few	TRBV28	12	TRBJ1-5	TGTGCCAGCAGGAACAGGGGGCGGCCCCAGCATTTT	CASRNRGRPQHF
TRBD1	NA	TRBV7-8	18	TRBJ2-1	TGTGCCAGCAGCTTGAACAGGGGGATCCCCACCCTGAGGGGTGAGCAGTTCTTC	CASSLNRGIPTLRGEQFF
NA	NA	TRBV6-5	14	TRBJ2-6	TGTGCCAGCAGTGGAATATCTGGGGCCAACGTCCTGACTTTC	CASSGISGANVLTF
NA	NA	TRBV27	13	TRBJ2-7	TGTGCCAGCAGTCCAACCCCAGGATACGAGCAGTACTTC	CASSPTPGYEQYF
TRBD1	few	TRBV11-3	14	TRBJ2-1	TGTGCCAGCAGCGTAGGGGGCGGCGACAATGAGCAGTTCTTC	CASSVGGGDNEQFF
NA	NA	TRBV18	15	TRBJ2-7	TGTGCCAGCTCCCGACAATCAGGGGGGAGCCGCGAGCAGTACTTC	CASSRQSGGSREQYF
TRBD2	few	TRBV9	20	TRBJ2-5	TGTGCCAGCAGCGTAGCTACTTCGGGGGGGTTGTTTGGAGGGCAGGAGACCCAGTACTTC	CASSVATSGGLFGGQETQYF
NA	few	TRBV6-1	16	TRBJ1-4	TGTGCCAGCAGTGAAGCGGGCACCTCAACTAATGAAAAACTGTTTTTT	CASSEAGTSTNEKLFF
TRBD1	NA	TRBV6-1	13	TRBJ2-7	TGTGCCAGCGGTGGGGACAGGGGTGGCGAGCAGTACTTC	CASGGDRGGEQYF
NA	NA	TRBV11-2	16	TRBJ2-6	TGTGCCAGCAGCTTCGGACAGCCCTCTGGGGCCAACGTCCTGACTTTC	CASSFGQPSGANVLTF
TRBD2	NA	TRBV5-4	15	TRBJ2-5	TGTGCCAGCAGCCGTTCTAGCGGGAGCCTAGAGACCCAGTACTTC	CASSRSSGSLETQYF
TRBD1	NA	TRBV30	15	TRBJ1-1	TGTGCCTGGAGTTCGGGGACAGTGGGGAACACTGAAGCTTTCTTT	CAWSSGTVGNTEAFF
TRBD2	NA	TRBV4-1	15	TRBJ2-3	TGCGCCAGCGCAAGGACTAGCGGGATCGCAGATACGCAGTATTTT	CASARTSGIADTQYF
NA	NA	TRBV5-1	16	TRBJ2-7	TGCGCCAGCAGCTTGTGGGCCGGGGTAGCCTCCTACGAGCAGTACTTC	CASSLWAGVASYEQYF
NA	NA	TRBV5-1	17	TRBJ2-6	TGCGCCAGCAGCTTGGCCGGGGTTTTCTCTGGGGCCAACGTCCTGACTTTC	CASSLAGVFSGANVLTF
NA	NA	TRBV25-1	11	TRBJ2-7	TGTGCCAGCAGTGAATCTTGGGAGCAGTACTTC	CASSESWEQYF
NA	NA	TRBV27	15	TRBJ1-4	TGTGCCAGCAGCCTACAGGGATTTGCTAATGAAAAACTGTTTTTT	CASSLQGFANEKLFF
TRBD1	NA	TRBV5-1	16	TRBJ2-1	TGCGCCAGCAGCTTGGGTGGGACAGGGTTGGTCAATGAGCAGTTCTTC	CASSLGGTGLVNEQFF
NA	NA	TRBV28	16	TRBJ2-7	TGTGCCAGCAGCCGACGTCCGCGTTGGAGCAACTACGAGCAGTACTTC	CASSRRPRWSNYEQYF
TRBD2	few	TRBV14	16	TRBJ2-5	TGTGCCAGCAGCCAGACTAGCGGGATTGTTTTGGAGACCCAGTACTTC	CASSQTSGIVLETQYF
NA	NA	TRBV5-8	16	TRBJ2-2	TGTGCCAGCAGCTTGGTATCCCGGGTGAACACCGGGGAGCTGTTTTTT	CASSLVSRVNTGELFF
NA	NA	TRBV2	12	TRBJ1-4	TGTGCCAGCAGTGAAATCGCCGGGGGAACGTTTTTT	CASSEIAGGTFF
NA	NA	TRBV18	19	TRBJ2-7	TGTGCCAGCTCACCATACCCCCCGAACGGGGGCGGGAGTAAGTACGAGCAGTACTTC	CASSPYPPNGGGSKYEQYF
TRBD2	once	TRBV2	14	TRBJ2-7	TGTGCCAGCAGCTCGGGACTAGGCAGACCCGAGCAGTACTTC	CASSSGLGRPEQYF
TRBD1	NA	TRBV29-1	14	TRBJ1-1	TGCAGCGTTGTAATCCGGACAGGGAGCACTGAAGCTTTCTTT	CSVVIRTGSTEAFF
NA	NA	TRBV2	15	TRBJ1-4	TGTGCCAGCAGGGGAGTGGCAGGGAAAAATGAAAAACTGTTTTTT	CASRGVAGKNEKLFF
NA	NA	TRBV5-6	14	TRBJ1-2	TGTGCCAGCAGCTTGGTGACAGCCAACTATGGCTACACCTTC	CASSLVTANYGYTF
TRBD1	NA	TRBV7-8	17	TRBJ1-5	TGTGCCAGCAGCGTTACAGGGGGCTCCTATAGCAATCAGCCCCAGCATTTT	CASSVTGGSYSNQPQHF
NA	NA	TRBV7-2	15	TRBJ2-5	TGTGCCAGCAGCCCCAGTTGGGGATTCGGGGAGACCCAGTACTTC	CASSPSWGFGETQYF
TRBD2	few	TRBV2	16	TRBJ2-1	TGTGCCAGCAGAGGGACTAGCGGGCCTTCCTACAATGAGCAGTTCTTC	CASRGTSGPSYNEQFF
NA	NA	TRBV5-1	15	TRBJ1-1	TGCGCCAGCAGCTTGGCTCCGGGGATTAACACTGAAGCTTTCTTT	CASSLAPGINTEAFF
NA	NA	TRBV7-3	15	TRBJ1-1	TGTGCCAGCAGCACTTTAGGGGGAGGGGACACTGAAGCTTTCTTT	CASSTLGGGDTEAFF
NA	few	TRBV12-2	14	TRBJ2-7	TGTGCAAGTCGCTTATTTTTTTCCGGCTACGAGCAGTACTTC	CASRLFFSGYEQYF
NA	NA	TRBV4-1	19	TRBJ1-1	TGCGCCAGCAGCCAAACCCTTGGCAGGAGGGATCGTTTGGGCACTGAAGCTTTCTTT	CASSQTLGRRDRLGTEAFF
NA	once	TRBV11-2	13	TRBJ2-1	TGTGCCAGCAGCTTAGTCCGGAACAATGAGCAGTTCTTC	CASSLVRNNEQFF
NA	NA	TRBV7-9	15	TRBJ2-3	TGTGCCAGCATCGACGATAGGGGGAGCACAGATACGCAGTATTTT	CASIDDRGSTDTQYF
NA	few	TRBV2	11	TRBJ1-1	TGTGCCAAAAGCGGGAACACTGAAGCTTTCTTT	CAKSGNTEAFF
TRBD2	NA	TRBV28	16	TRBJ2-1	TGTGCCAGCAGCCTGGGAGGGCTAGCGGGATCCAATGAGCAGTTCTTC	CASSLGGLAGSNEQFF
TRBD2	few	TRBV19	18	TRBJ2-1	TGTGCCAGTAGTATTTGGCAGGGGACTAGGGAGGGTTACAATGAGCAGTTCTTC	CASSIWQGTREGYNEQFF
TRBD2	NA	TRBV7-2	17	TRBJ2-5	TGTGCCAGCAGCTTAGGATTGGGGGGAGGGATACAAGAGACCCAGTACTTC	CASSLGLGGGIQETQYF
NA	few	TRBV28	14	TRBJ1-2	TGTGCCAGCAGGCGAACTACAGTTAACTATGGCTACACCTTC	CASRRTTVNYGYTF
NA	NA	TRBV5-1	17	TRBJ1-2	TGCGCCAGCAGCTTTCGGGGGGGCGATAGATCGAACTATGGCTACACCTTC	CASSFRGGDRSNYGYTF
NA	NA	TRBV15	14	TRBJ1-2	TGTGCCACCAGCAGAGTGGATCTTAACTATGGCTACACCTTC	CATSRVDLNYGYTF
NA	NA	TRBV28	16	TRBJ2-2	TGTGCCAGCAGTTTGGGTGGGGTTTTTCGCACCGGGGAGCTGTTTTTT	CASSLGGVFRTGELFF
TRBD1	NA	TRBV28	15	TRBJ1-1	TGTGCCAGCAGTTTCACAGGGGGCGAGGACACTGAAGCTTTCTTT	CASSFTGGEDTEAFF
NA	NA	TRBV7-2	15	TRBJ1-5	TGTGCCAGCAGCTTAGTTTCGGACAGCAATCAGCCCCAGCATTTT	CASSLVSDSNQPQHF
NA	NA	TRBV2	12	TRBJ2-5	TGTGCCAGCGGCGCCAGGGGCGAGACCCAGTACTTC	CASGARGETQYF
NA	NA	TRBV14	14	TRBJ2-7	TGTGCCAGCAGCCAAGGAGCGGGCGGCTACGAGCAGTACTTC	CASSQGAGGYEQYF
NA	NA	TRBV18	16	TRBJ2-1	TGTGCCAGCTCAATAACCGGGGTGGAGGGGTACAATGAGCAGTTCTTC	CASSITGVEGYNEQFF
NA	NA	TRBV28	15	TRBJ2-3	TGTGCCAGCAGTTTACCTAATCAGGGGACAGATACGCAGTATTTT	CASSLPNQGTDTQYF